This TCR beta chain was sequenced during a study of blood T cell repertoires in COVID-19. This CDR3 comprises 15 residues. V was cut by 0 bases and J by 1 base, with 10 bases left in between. CDR1 and CDR2 from the germline V gene are LGHDT and YNNKEL (reference sequence). Measured with immunoSEQ multiplex PCR; TCRdb has only the in-frame clones, and not every one. The sample shows roughly 50,000 clones, roughly four fifths of them seen only once. V usage is TRBV3-1 (or the pseudogene TRBV3-2) and J usage is TRBJ2-7; D unresolved. The TCR originated in a man aged 35 to 55 with acute or convalescent COVID-19. Material: peripheral blood. The CDR3 sequence is CASSQDSSASYEQYF. The CDR3 DNA sequence: TGTGCCAGCAGCCAAGATTCTTCCGCGTCCTACGAGCAGTACTTC.